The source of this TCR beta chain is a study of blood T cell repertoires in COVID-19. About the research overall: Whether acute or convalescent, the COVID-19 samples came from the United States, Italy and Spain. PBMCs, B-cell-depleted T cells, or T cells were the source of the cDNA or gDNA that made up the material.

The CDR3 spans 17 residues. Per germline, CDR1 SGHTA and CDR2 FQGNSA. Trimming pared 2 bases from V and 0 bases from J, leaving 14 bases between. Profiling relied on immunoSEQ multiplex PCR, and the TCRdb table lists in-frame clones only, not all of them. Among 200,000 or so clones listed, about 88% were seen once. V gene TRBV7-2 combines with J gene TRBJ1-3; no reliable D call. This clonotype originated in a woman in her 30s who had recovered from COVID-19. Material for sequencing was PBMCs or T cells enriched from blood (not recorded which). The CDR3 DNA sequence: TGTGCCAGCAGCTTACAGGAAGGGAGAAGCTCTGGAAACACCATATATTTT. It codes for CASSLQEGRSSGNTIYF. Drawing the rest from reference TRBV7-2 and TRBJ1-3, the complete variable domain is GAGVSQSPSNKVTEKGKDVELRCDPISGHTALYWYRQSLGQGLEFLIYFQGNSAPDKSGLPSDRFSAERTGGSVSTLTIQRTQQEDSAVYLCASSLQEGRSSGNTIYFGEGSWLTVV.